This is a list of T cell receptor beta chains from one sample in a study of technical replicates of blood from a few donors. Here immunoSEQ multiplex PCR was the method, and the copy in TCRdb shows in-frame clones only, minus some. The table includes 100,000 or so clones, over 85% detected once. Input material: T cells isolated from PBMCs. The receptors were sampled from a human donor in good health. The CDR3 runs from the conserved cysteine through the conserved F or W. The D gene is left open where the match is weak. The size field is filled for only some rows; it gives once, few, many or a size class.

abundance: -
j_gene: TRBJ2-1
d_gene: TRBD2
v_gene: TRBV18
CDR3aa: CASSPGLAGYNEQFF
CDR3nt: TGTGCCAGCTCACCAGGTCTAGCGGGGTACAATGAGCAGTTCTTC

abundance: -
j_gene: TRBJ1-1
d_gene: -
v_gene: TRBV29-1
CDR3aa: CSVGTWNTEAFF
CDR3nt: TGCAGCGTTGGGACATGGAACACTGAAGCTTTCTTT

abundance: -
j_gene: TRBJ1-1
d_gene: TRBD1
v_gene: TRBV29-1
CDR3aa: CSVEEGHRGTEAFF
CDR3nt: TGCAGCGTTGAAGAAGGTCACAGGGGCACTGAAGCTTTCTTT

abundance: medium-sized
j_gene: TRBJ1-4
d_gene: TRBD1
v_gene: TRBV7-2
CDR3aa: CASSRYRGVSEKLFF
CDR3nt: TGTGCCAGCAGCAGATACAGGGGTGTTAGTGAAAAACTGTTTTTT

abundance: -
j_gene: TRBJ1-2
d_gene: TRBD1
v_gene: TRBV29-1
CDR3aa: CSVGQGGGYTF
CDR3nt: TGCAGCGTAGGACAGGGAGGAGGCTACACCTTC

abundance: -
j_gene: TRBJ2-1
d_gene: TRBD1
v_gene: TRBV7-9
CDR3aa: CASSYLGTGPNEQFF
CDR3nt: TGTGCCAGCAGCTATCTAGGGACAGGGCCCAATGAGCAGTTCTTC

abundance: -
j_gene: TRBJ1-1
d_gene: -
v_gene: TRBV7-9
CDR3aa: CASTTGEGDTEAFF
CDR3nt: TGTGCCAGCACCACGGGTGAAGGGGACACTGAAGCTTTCTTT

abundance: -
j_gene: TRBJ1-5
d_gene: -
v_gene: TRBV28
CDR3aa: CASSLSGINQPQHF
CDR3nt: TGTGCCAGCAGTTTAAGCGGAATCAATCAGCCCCAGCATTTT

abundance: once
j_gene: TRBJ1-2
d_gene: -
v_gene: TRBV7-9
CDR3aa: CASSLLVFQGSGYTF
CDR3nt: TGTGCCAGCAGCTTATTGGTGTTCCAGGGGAGCGGCTACACCTTC

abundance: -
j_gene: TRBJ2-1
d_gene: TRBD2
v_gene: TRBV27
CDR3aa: CASSPTSGGALNEQFF
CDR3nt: TGTGCCAGCAGTCCAACTAGCGGGGGGGCCTTAAATGAGCAGTTCTTC

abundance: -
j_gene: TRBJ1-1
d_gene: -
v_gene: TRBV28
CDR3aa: CASSTRGRLGFF
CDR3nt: TGTGCCAGCAGCACCCGGGGTAGGCTGGGTTTCTTT

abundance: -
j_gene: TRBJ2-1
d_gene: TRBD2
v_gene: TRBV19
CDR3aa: CASSIDLRGSRGGYNEQFF
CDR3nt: TGTGCCAGTAGTATAGATCTCAGGGGTAGTCGGGGGGGGTACAATGAGCAGTTCTTC

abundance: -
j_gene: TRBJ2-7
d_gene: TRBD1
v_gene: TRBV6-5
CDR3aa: CASSSLGGDEQYF
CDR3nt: TGTGCCAGCAGTTCCCTAGGGGGCGACGAGCAGTACTTC

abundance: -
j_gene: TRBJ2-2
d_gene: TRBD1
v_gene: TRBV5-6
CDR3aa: CASRPTPTDRGNTGELFF
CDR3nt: TGTGCCAGCAGACCGACCCCCACGGACAGGGGGAACACCGGGGAGCTGTTTTTT

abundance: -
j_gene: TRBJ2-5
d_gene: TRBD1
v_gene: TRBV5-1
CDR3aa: CASRSQGAGGETQYF
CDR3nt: TGCGCCAGCAGGTCACAGGGGGCAGGTGGAGAGACCCAGTACTTC

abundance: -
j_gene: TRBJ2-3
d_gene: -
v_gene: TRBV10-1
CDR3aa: CASRDGSLGEGADTQYF
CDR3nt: TGCGCCAGCAGGGACGGGAGTCTCGGAGAGGGCGCAGATACGCAGTATTTT

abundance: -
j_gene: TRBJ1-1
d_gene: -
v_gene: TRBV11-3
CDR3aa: CASSRDRNTEAFF
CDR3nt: TGTGCCAGCAGCCGTGACAGGAACACTGAAGCTTTCTTT

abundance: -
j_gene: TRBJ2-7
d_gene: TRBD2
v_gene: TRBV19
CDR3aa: CASTPTSGYEQYF
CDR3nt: TGTGCCAGTACCCCGACTAGCGGCTACGAGCAGTACTTC

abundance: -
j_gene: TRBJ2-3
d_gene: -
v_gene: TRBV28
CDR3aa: CASSYRQRDTQYF
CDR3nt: TGTGCCAGCAGTTATCGTCAGAGGGATACGCAGTATTTT

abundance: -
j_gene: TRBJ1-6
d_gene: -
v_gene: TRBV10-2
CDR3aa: CASKEKRGARSSYNSPLHF
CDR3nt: TGCGCCAGCAAAGAGAAGCGGGGGGCTCGTAGCTCCTATAATTCACCCCTCCACTTT